Shown below are 18 T cell receptor beta chains from a single sample sequenced in a study of cytomegalovirus exposure and HLA in healthy donors. Produced via immunoSEQ multiplex PCR; TCRdb's table is partial and in-frame only. This table holds hundreds of thousands of clones, 75% to 90% found once. Sequenced: PBMCs. The receptors derive from a young woman in good health and CMV-seronegative.

The gene calls are TRBV5-1 and TRBJ2-5, with 7 bases aligning to TRBD1. After removal of 4 bases from V and 7 bases from J, the junction contained 10 bases not matched to a gene. CDR3 length: 14 residues. Germline V gene sequence: CDR1 SGHRS, CDR2 YFSETQ. CDR3: CASSPGQADATQYF. Here the CDR3 DNA reads TGCGCCAGCAGCCCCGGACAGGCGGACGCGACCCAGTACTTC.

The chain uses TRBV25-1 and TRBJ2-1; a weak D match, TRBD1 (5 bases). Germline CDR1 is MGHDK and CDR2 is SYGVNS. This CDR3 contains 13 residues. Trimming left V 3 bases short and J 10 bases short, with 13 bases between. DNA of the CDR3: TGTGCCAGCAGTGACCTTGGGGCCTTGGAGCAGTTCTTC. This translates into CASSDLGALEQFF.

The chain employs TRBV5-5 and TRBJ2-7, with D maybe TRBD2 (6 bases). The germline CDR1 and CDR2 sequences are SGHKS and YYEKEE (reference sequence). This CDR3 has 13 amino acids. V was shortened by 2 bases and J by 3 bases, with 9 bases between the two germline ends. The CDR3 here is CASSFGGNYEQYF. The CDR3 DNA reads as TGTGCCAGCAGCTTTGGGGGGAACTACGAGCAGTACTTC.

Only a few counts were recorded for this clone. The CDR3 DNA reads as TGTGCCATCATGGGGGACAGCCTTCTGAGCTATGGCTACACCTTC. Protein: CAIMGDSLLSYGYTF. This chain joins TRBV10-3 and TRBJ1-2, with 7 bases lining up with TRBD1. Germline CDR1 reads ENHRY; CDR2 reads SYGVKD. The J segment lost 4 bases and the V segment lost 7 bases, leaving 12 bases of the junction unmatched. The length of the CDR3 is 15 residues.

The V call is TRBV14, the J call TRBJ1-2; tentatively, D is TRBD1 (6 bases). There are 15 residues in the CDR3. V was cut by 3 bases and J by 7 bases, with 18 bases left in between. The germline V gene has CDR1 SGHDN and CDR2 FVKESK. Here the CDR3 DNA reads TGTGCCAGCAGCCAGGCCCTTCGGGGGGCGGGTGGCTACACCTTC. This gives the protein CASSQALRGAGGYTF. Full variable domain (rest looked up from reference TRBV14 and TRBJ1-2): EAGVTQFPSHSVIEKGQTVTLRCDPISGHDNLYWYRRVMGKEIKFLLHFVKESKQDESGMPNNRFLAERTGGTYSTLKVQPAELEDSGVYFCASSQALRGAGGYTFGSGTRLTVV.

This chain joins TRBV7-6 and TRBJ2-7; 9 nucleotides align to TRBD1. Looked up from germline, CDR1 is SGHVS and CDR2 is FNYEAQ. This CDR3 contains 15 residues. V lost 2 bases, J lost 2 bases, and 4 bases stayed unmatched. CDR3: CASSLTGGQTYEQYF. The CDR3 coding sequence is TGTGCCAGCAGCTTAACAGGGGGCCAAACCTACGAGCAGTACTTC.

The J gene is TRBJ1-2, the V gene TRBV11-1; TRBD1 aligns across 9 bases. CDR3 length: 15 residues. The germline V gene has CDR1 SGHAT and CDR2 FQDESV (reference sequence). J was trimmed by 3 bases and V by 5 bases; bases with no gene match: 7. The CDR3 DNA reads TGTGCCAGCAGCCCGGGACAGGGAGAACACTATGGCTACACCTTC. Its protein is CASSPGQGEHYGYTF.

The rearrangement joins TRBV30 to TRBJ1-2, with D maybe TRBD1 (5 bases). V lost 0 bases, J lost 4 bases, and 15 bases lay in between. Germline CDR1 reads GTSNPN; CDR2 reads SVGIG (reference sequence). This CDR3 has 15 amino acids. CDR3 in amino acids: CAWSVRGKGLYGYTF. The CDR3 coding sequence is TGTGCCTGGAGTGTACGAGGAAAGGGGCTCTATGGCTACACCTTC.

This clone was recorded once. The chain carries TRBV28 and TRBJ1-1; TRBD1 matches 8 bases. Germline values: CDR1 MDHEN, CDR2 SYDVKM. V lost 4 bases, J lost 6 bases, and 1 base stayed unmatched. CDR3 size: 12 residues. CDR3 amino acids: CASSSDRAEAFF. As DNA, the CDR3 is TGTGCCAGCAGTTCGGACAGGGCTGAAGCTTTCTTT.

This clone was seen a handful of times. Other nucleotide sequences in the sample specify the same CDR3. V usage is TRBV5-1 and J usage is TRBJ1-1; maybe TRBD1 (5 bases). The CDR3 length is 14 residues. Between the trimmed V and J ends, which lost 4 bases and 0 bases, there was a span of 10 bases. The germline V gene encodes CDR1 SGHRS and CDR2 YFSETQ. CDR3 residues: CASSLSTVNTEAFF. The CDR3 bases are TGCGCCAGCAGCCTTTCGACAGTGAACACTGAAGCTTTCTTT.

The chain couples TRBV27 to TRBJ2-2; 9 nucleotides line up with TRBD1. This CDR3 is 16 amino acids long. Germline-derived CDR1 and CDR2 are MNHEY and SMNVEV (reference sequence). Losses at the gene ends were 0 bases for V and 1 base for J; bases not matched to a gene: 0. The CDR3: CASSLSGQGNTGELFF. In DNA form, the CDR3 reads TGTGCCAGCAGTTTATCGGGACAGGGGAACACCGGGGAGCTGTTTTTT.

The rearrangement uses TRBV5-4 and TRBJ1-2; D may be TRBD1 (6 bases). The V end was cut by 6 bases, the J end by 4 bases, with 13 bases between. The germline CDR1 and CDR2 sequences are SGHNT and YYREEE (reference sequence). The CDR3 has 13 amino acids. This chain's CDR3 is CASTGQGFYGYTF. As DNA, the CDR3 is TGTGCCAGCACTGGCCAGGGGTTCTATGGCTACACCTTC.

The CDR3 here is CSVLTSGRSTDTQYF. CDR3 nucleotide sequence: TGCAGCGTTTTGACTAGCGGGCGCAGCACAGATACGCAGTATTTT. The rearrangement joins TRBV29-1 to TRBJ2-3; TRBD2 matches 10 bases. In germline, CDR1 is SQVTM, CDR2 ANQGSEA. The trim removed 5 bases at V and 0 bases at J, leaving 5 bases unmatched. CDR3 length: 15 amino acids.

This clone appeared once. The chain joins TRBV7-8 to TRBJ2-5; the match to TRBD2 covers 10 bases. The CDR3 runs 17 residues. From germline, CDR1 is SGHVS and CDR2 FQNEAQ. J lost 5 bases, V lost 5 bases, and 14 bases had no gene match. The CDR3 DNA reads TGTGCCAGCAGCATAGGGCCTCCACTAGCGGGACACGAGACCCAGTACTTC. Amino acid sequence: CASSIGPPLAGHETQYF.

J is TRBJ2-7 and V is TRBV27; D gene unclear. The CDR3 consists of 11 residues. Trimming removed 4 bases at V and 3 bases at J, with 4 bases between. The germline V gene encodes CDR1 MNHEY and CDR2 SMNVEV (reference sequence). The CDR3 is CASSSHYEQYF. The CDR3 nucleotides read TGTGCCAGCAGTTCACACTACGAGCAGTACTTC.

The rearrangement joins TRBV4-2 to TRBJ2-5, with TRBD1 as a possible D gene (6 bases). Germline CDR1 LGHNA, CDR2 YNFKEQ. This CDR3 is built from 16 residues. V lost 0 bases, J lost 5 bases, and 16 bases lay in between. CDR3 in amino acids: CASSQELRHRGETQYF. The CDR3 region has the DNA TGTGCCAGCAGCCAAGAGTTACGACATAGGGGGGAGACCCAGTACTTC.

The V call is TRBV5-5, the J call TRBJ2-7, with TRBD2 identical over 8 bases. Germline CDR1 SGHKS, CDR2 YYEKEE (reference sequence). V shed 3 bases and J 3 bases; nucleotides not matched to a gene: 8. The CDR3 loop spans 15 amino acids. The DNA of the CDR3 is TGTGCCAGCAGCTCCAGTCCCAGCGGGAGCTACGAGCAGTACTTC. Its protein product is CASSSSPSGSYEQYF.

The chain links TRBV19 to TRBJ1-5, with 8 bases identical to TRBD1. From germline, CDR1 is LNHDA and CDR2 SQIVND (reference sequence). The CDR3 runs 17 residues. V lost 10 bases, J lost 2 bases, and 16 bases stayed unmatched. CDR3 DNA sequence: TGTGCCACTGCCGGACAGGGAAGTTTTGGGGGCAATCAGCCCCAGCATTTT. Its protein is CATAGQGSFGGNQPQHF.